These 14 T cell receptor beta chains were all obtained from the same sample, sequenced in a study of T cell repertoires in ileal Crohn's disease. Sequencing was performed with immunoSEQ multiplex PCR; in TCRdb, only in-frame clones are kept and a portion is missing. The sample lists 30,000 or so clones; 81% were seen once. The source material was ileal tissue. Receptors originate from an adult with Crohn's disease.

The CDR3 loop reads CASIHLRTGPNTEAFF. Written as DNA, the CDR3 is TGTGCCAGTATACATCTCCGGACAGGGCCGAACACTGAAGCTTTCTTT. V gene TRBV19 combines with J gene TRBJ1-1; 8 nucleotides align to TRBD1. The V segment lost 7 bases and the J segment 1 base; nucleotides outside the gene matches: 11. The germline CDR1 and CDR2 sequences are LNHDA and SQIVND (reference sequence). The CDR3 spans 16 residues.

The V and J genes are TRBV7-9 and TRBJ1-2, with TRBD1 as a possible D gene (6 bases). The germline gives CDR1 SEHNR, CDR2 FQNEAQ (reference sequence). The CDR3 length is 13 residues. V was cut by 5 bases and J by 3 bases, with 10 bases left in between. CDR3 protein: CASSVRQDYGYTF. CDR3 DNA: TGTGCCAGCAGCGTAAGACAGGACTATGGCTACACCTTC. The entire variable domain, with the rest obtained from reference TRBV7-9 and TRBJ1-2, is as follows: DTGVSQNPRHKITKRGQNVTFRCDPISEHNRLYWYRQTLGQGPEFLTYFQNEAQLEKSRLLSDRFSAERPKGSFSTLEIQRTEQGDSAMYLCASSVRQDYGYTFGSGTRLTVV.

This clone was observed once. The rearrangement joins TRBV7-6 to TRBJ1-1; no reliable D call. Looked up from germline, CDR1 is SGHVS and CDR2 is FNYEAQ. The CDR3 totals 13 residues. V lost 5 bases and J 4 bases, leaving 11 bases between the germline ends. The CDR3 DNA is TGTGCCAGCAGCCCGGCGCCGGGCACTGAAGCTTTCTTT. It is translated as CASSPAPGTEAFF.

The V gene is TRBV18, the J gene TRBJ1-2; a possible D gene is TRBD1 (5 bases). V was cut by 2 bases and J by 4 bases, with 11 bases left in between. CDR1 and CDR2 from the germline V gene are KGHSH and LQKENI. CDR3 size: 14 residues. CDR3 nucleotide sequence: TGTGCCAGCTCACCAGGCAGGGATCCCTATGGCTACACCTTC. Amino acid sequence: CASSPGRDPYGYTF.

The chain employs TRBV5-1 and TRBJ2-7; 10 bases map to TRBD2. Germline V CDR1 and CDR2: SGHRS, YFSETQ. V trimming: 4 bases; J trimming: 5 bases; junction bases outside the gene matches: 9. This CDR3 comprises 15 residues. Here the CDR3 DNA reads TGCGCCAGCAGCCCTAATAGCGGGGGGCCTAACGAGCAGTACTTC. Translating it yields CASSPNSGGPNEQYF.

This chain connects TRBV7-8 to TRBJ1-5; D gene unclear. From germline, CDR1 is SGHVS and CDR2 FQNEAQ. V was pared by 5 bases and J by 1 base, with 12 bases between. The CDR3 is made up of 15 amino acids. DNA of the CDR3: TGTGCCAGCAGCCGTGCGGCCTTGAGCAATCAGCCCCAGCATTTT. Its translation is CASSRAALSNQPQHF.

The table lists this clone with a few counts. The gene calls are TRBV5-6 and TRBJ2-5; 11 nucleotides agree with TRBD2. This CDR3 region has 16 residues. V lost 1 base to trimming and J lost 5 bases; unmatched junction nucleotides: 7. The V gene's germline CDR1 is SGHDT and CDR2 YYEEEE. CDR3 in DNA: TGTGCCAGCAGCTTGATTAGCGGGGGGGCTTGGGAGACCCAGTACTTC. This codes for CASSLISGGAWETQYF.

The chain carries TRBV18 and TRBJ2-7; a possible D gene is TRBD2 (5 bases). V was trimmed by 1 base and J by 3 bases, leaving 13 bases between them. This CDR3 contains 15 residues. Germline V gene sequence: CDR1 KGHSH, CDR2 LQKENI. The CDR3 coding sequence is TGTGCCAGCTCACCACGAGCGGAGGAGATCTACGAGCAGTACTTC. Translated, it gives CASSPRAEEIYEQYF.

The J gene is TRBJ1-2, the V gene TRBV6-6; a weak D match, TRBD1 (6 bases). Germline V gene lookup returns CDR1 MNHNY and CDR2 SVGAGI (reference sequence). V shed 10 bases and J shed 5 bases, with 14 bases lying between them. The CDR3 sequence is 12 residues long. CDR3 residues: CATETGFYGYTF. As DNA, the CDR3 is TGTGCCACCGAAACAGGGTTTTATGGCTACACCTTC.

The chain carries TRBV30 and TRBJ1-1; D is uncertain. V lost 4 bases and J 3 bases, leaving 21 bases between the germline ends. This CDR3 contains 16 residues. Per the germline V gene, CDR1 is GTSNPN and CDR2 is SVGIG (reference sequence). CDR3 bases: TGTGCCTGGATCCCCCCGAGGGCAGTTTTTGACACTGAAGCTTTCTTT. Protein product: CAWIPPRAVFDTEAFF.

V is TRBV6-5 and J is TRBJ2-3, with 11 bases that match TRBD2. V shed 6 bases and J 6 bases; nucleotides not matched to a gene: 8. This CDR3 spans 15 amino acids. Looked up from germline, CDR1 is MNHEY and CDR2 is SVGAGI. This CDR3 reads CASSRLAGSRDTQYF. DNA of the CDR3: TGTGCCAGCAGCAGACTAGCGGGGTCGAGGGATACGCAGTATTTT.

The V gene is TRBV11-2, the J gene TRBJ2-3; unclear D gene. This CDR3 spans 16 amino acids. Germline CDR1 is SGHAT and CDR2 is FQNNGV. Trimming removed 1 base from V and 0 bases from J, with 11 bases in between. CDR3 amino acids: CASSLVLGLSTDTQYF. CDR3 in DNA: TGTGCCAGCAGCTTAGTTCTAGGCCTTAGCACAGATACGCAGTATTTT.

The rearrangement links TRBV5-1 to TRBJ2-1; 8 bases line up with TRBD2. This CDR3 spans 15 amino acids. Trimming took 0 bases from V and 4 from J; bases not matched to a gene: 3. CDR1 SGHRS and CDR2 YFSETQ come from the germline V gene. The chain's CDR3 is CASSLESGGYNEQFF. In DNA form, the CDR3 reads TGCGCCAGCAGCTTGGAAAGCGGGGGTTACAATGAGCAGTTCTTC.

The gene calls are TRBV7-6 and TRBJ2-2, with D possibly being TRBD2 (6 bases). The CDR3 runs to 15 residues. V was clipped by 5 bases and J by 8 bases, with 18 bases between them. Germline-derived CDR1 and CDR2 are SGHVS and FNYEAQ. The CDR3 loop reads CASSILAPAAGELFF. The CDR3 bases are TGTGCCAGCAGCATACTAGCCCCTGCAGCTGGGGAGCTGTTTTTT.